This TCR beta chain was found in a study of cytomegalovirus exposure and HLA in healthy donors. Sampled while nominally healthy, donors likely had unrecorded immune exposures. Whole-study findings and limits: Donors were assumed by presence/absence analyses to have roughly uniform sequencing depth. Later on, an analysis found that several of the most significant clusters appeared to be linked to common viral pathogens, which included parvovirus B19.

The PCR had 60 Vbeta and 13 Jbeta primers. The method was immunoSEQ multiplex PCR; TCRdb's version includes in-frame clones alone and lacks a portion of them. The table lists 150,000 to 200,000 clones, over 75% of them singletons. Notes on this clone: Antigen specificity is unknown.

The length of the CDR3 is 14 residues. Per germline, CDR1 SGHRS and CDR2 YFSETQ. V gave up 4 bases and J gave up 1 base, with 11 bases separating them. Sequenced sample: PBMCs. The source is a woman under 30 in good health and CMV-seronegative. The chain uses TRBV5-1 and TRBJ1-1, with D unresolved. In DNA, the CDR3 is TGCGCCAGCAGCCCGGTTCGACAGAACACTGAAGCTTTCTTT. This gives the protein CASSPVRQNTEAFF.